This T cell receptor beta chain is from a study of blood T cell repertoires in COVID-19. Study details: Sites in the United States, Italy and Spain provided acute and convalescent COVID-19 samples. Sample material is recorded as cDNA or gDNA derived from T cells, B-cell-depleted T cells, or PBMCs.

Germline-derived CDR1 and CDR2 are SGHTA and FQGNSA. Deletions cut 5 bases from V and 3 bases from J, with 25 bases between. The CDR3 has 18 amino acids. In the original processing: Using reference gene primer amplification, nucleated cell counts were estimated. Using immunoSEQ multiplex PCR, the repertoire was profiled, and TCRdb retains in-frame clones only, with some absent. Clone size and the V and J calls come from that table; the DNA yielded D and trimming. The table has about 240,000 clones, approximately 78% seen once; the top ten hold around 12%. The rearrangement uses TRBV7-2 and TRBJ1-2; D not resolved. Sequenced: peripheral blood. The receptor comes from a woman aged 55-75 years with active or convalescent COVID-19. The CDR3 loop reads CASSPMLSGRPSDYGYTF. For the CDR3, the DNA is TGTGCCAGCAGCCCAATGCTTAGCGGCAGGCCTTCGGACTATGGCTACACCTTC. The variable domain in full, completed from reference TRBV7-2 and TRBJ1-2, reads GAGVSQSPSNKVTEKGKDVELRCDPISGHTALYWYRQSLGQGLEFLIYFQGNSAPDKSGLPSDRFSAERTGGSVSTLTIQRTQQEDSAVYLCASSPMLSGRPSDYGYTFGSGTRLTVV.